What follows are 15 T cell receptor beta chains derived from one specimen sequenced in a study of blood T cell repertoires in COVID-19. Profiling relied on immunoSEQ multiplex PCR, and the TCRdb table lists in-frame clones only, not all of them. The sample shows under 300,000 clones, 88% of them seen only once. Input material: PBMCs or T cells enriched from blood (not recorded which). The receptor source for this set is a woman aged 40-49 years with acute COVID-19.

This clone was seen just once. The chain carries TRBV9 and TRBJ1-1; D remains unclear. V was trimmed by 4 bases and J by 10 bases, leaving 8 bases between them. CDR1 SGDLS and CDR2 YYNGEE come from the germline V gene. The CDR3 totals 10 residues. As DNA, the CDR3 is TGTGCCAGCAGCCCTAATAGAGCTTTCTTT. Translating it yields CASSPNRAFF.

V and J are TRBV5-4 and TRBJ2-1; 7 bases line up with TRBD2. This CDR3 has 13 residues. Per the germline V gene, CDR1 is SGHNT and CDR2 is YYREEE (reference sequence). V shed 4 bases and J 9 bases; nucleotides not matched to a gene: 7. CDR3 residues: CASSLGLGGEQFF. The CDR3 nucleotides are TGTGCCAGCAGCCTTGGACTAGGCGGTGAGCAGTTCTTC.

The rearrangement links TRBV30 to TRBJ1-5; 9 bases match TRBD1. Germline V gene data show CDR1 as GTSNPN and CDR2 as SVGIG (reference sequence). The ends lost 3 bases at V and 5 bases at J; junction bases unmatched: 11. This CDR3 is built from 16 residues. The CDR3 nucleotides read TGTGCCTGGAGCGGTCCCGGGACAGGGTGGGATCAGCCCCAGCATTTT. This sequence encodes CAWSGPGTGWDQPQHF.

This clone was counted a few times. The genes are TRBV19 and TRBJ2-4; D remains unclear. The V end was cut by 1 base, the J end by 0 bases, with 4 bases between. CDR1 is LNHDA and CDR2 is SQIVND in the germline V gene (reference sequence). This CDR3 spans 14 amino acids. This chain's CDR3 is CASSIGLAKNIQYF. The CDR3 region has the DNA TGTGCCAGTAGTATAGGACTAGCCAAAAACATTCAGTACTTC.

The V and J genes are TRBV27 and TRBJ1-1; D not certain. The CDR3 is 14 amino acids. V was shortened by 2 bases and J by 1 base, with 8 bases between the two germline ends. From germline, CDR1 is MNHEY and CDR2 SMNVEV (reference sequence). The CDR3 coding sequence is TGTGCCAGCAGTTTAAAAACACAGAACACTGAAGCTTTCTTT. Amino acid sequence: CASSLKTQNTEAFF.

The rearrangement links TRBV7-9 to TRBJ2-5, with D perhaps TRBD2 (7 bases). CDR1 and CDR2 (germline): SEHNR, FQNEAQ (reference sequence). The CDR3 contains 15 residues. V was shortened by 5 bases and J by 2 bases, with 15 bases between the two germline ends. This CDR3 is CASSPNAGAQETQYF. CDR3 in DNA: TGTGCCAGCAGCCCCAATGCGGGGGCACAAGAGACCCAGTACTTC.

The chain recombines TRBV7-2 with TRBJ2-7; D is possibly TRBD2 (6 bases). The ends were cut back, 0 bases at V and 3 bases at J, with 12 bases in the middle. Germline V gene sequence: CDR1 SGHTA, CDR2 FQGNSA. CDR3 length: 15 amino acids. The DNA of the CDR3 is TGTGCCAGCAGCTTAGCGGGGGGTCTGCTCTACGAGCAGTACTTC. Amino acid sequence: CASSLAGGLLYEQYF. Complete variable domain (other parts from reference TRBV7-2 and TRBJ2-7): GAGVSQSPSNKVTEKGKDVELRCDPISGHTALYWYRQSLGQGLEFLIYFQGNSAPDKSGLPSDRFSAERTGGSVSTLTIQRTQQEDSAVYLCASSLAGGLLYEQYFGPGTRLTVT.

The chain recombines TRBV7-2 with TRBJ2-1, with a possible D match to TRBD2 (5 bases). The CDR3 has 14 residues. V was clipped by 1 base and J by 9 bases, with 13 bases between them. Germline CDR1 and CDR2: SGHTA and FQGNSA. CDR3 DNA sequence: TGTGCCAGCAGCTTAGGGGTGCGGGTCGTTGAGCAGTTCTTC. Translated, it gives CASSLGVRVVEQFF.

The table lists this clone with a few counts. This rearrangement joins TRBV27 to TRBJ2-2; 8 nucleotides line up with TRBD1. Germline CDR1 and CDR2: MNHEY and SMNVEV (reference sequence). The CDR3 consists of 16 residues. The junction had 8 bases not matched to a gene; V was cut back by 7 bases and J by 1 base. CDR3 DNA sequence: TGTGCCAGCAAATCATCCGACAGGGGGAACACCGGGGAGCTGTTTTTT. Translating gives CASKSSDRGNTGELFF.

CDR3 protein: CASSSRGMGNTEAFF. DNA for the CDR3: TGCGCCAGCAGCTCCAGGGGAATGGGGAACACTGAAGCTTTCTTT. The chain couples TRBV5-1 to TRBJ1-1, with a tentative D call TRBD1 (6 bases). CDR1 SGHRS and CDR2 YFSETQ come from the germline V gene. The length of the CDR3 is 15 residues. With 3 bases removed from V and 1 base from J, the gap between germline ends came to 13 bases.

The J gene is TRBJ2-3, the V gene TRBV7-2, with 12 bases that match TRBD1. This CDR3 comprises 16 residues. V was clipped by 5 bases and J by 6 bases; unmatched bases: 9. Germline V gene sequence: CDR1 SGHTA, CDR2 FQGNSA. CDR3: CASSRSGTGGLDTQYF. DNA of the CDR3: TGTGCCAGCAGCAGATCCGGGACAGGGGGCTTGGATACGCAGTATTTT.

This sequence joins TRBV11-2 and TRBJ1-2; TRBD1 matches at 9 bases. With 3 bases clipped from V and 4 bases from J, the junction kept 3 bases outside the gene matches. CDR3 length: 14 residues. The germline CDR1 and CDR2 sequences are SGHAT and FQNNGV. The CDR3 here is CASSLGTGSYGYTF. DNA for the CDR3: TGTGCCAGCAGCTTGGGGACAGGGAGCTATGGCTACACCTTC.

This sequence joins TRBV7-6 and TRBJ2-2; 7 nucleotides align to TRBD1. V shed 5 bases, J shed 2 bases, and the junction held 8 bases outside the gene matches. Per germline, CDR1 SGHVS and CDR2 FNYEAQ. This CDR3 is 16 amino acids long. CDR3 nucleotide sequence: TGTGCCAGCAGCCCCCGACAGGGAGCTAACACCGGGGAGCTGTTTTTT. Translated, it gives CASSPRQGANTGELFF.

This chain uses TRBV5-4 with TRBJ1-1; D unclear. Between the trimmed V and J ends, which lost 4 bases and 7 bases, there was a span of 14 bases. Germline CDR1 and CDR2: SGHNT and YYREEE (reference sequence). The CDR3 spans 13 residues. The CDR3 region has the DNA TGTGCCAGCAGCATAACGCGGGTGGGTGAAGCTTTCTTT. Its translation: CASSITRVGEAFF.

The J gene is TRBJ1-1, the V gene TRBV7-8; the match to TRBD1 covers 7 bases. Germline V gives CDR1 SGHVS, CDR2 FQNEAQ. V lost 6 bases and J lost 0; bases outside the gene matches: 7. CDR3 length equals 15 residues. The CDR3, as DNA: TGTGCCAGCAGAAACAGGGGACTCATGAACACTGAAGCTTTCTTT. This gives the protein CASRNRGLMNTEAFF.